The clone carrying this T cell receptor (beta chain) came up a few times. Random hexamers were used to reverse transcribe roughly 0.45 to 1 ug of RNA. Amplification of TCR beta CDR3 was carried out by immunoSEQ multiplex PCR, which covered 54 Vbeta and 13 Jbeta segments. In TCRdb, the immunoSEQ multiplex PCR reads were re-called with MiXCR into one record per CDR3 protein. The data show about 300,000 distinct CDR3 sequences, roughly 94% seen once. The CDR3 is made up of 13 amino acids. V lost 0 bases and J lost 7, with 8 bases in between. Germline assignment: CDR1 MGHRA and CDR2 YSYEKL. The data belong to a study of CD8 T cells in Susac syndrome.

This clonotype was sampled from a human donor with multiple sclerosis. The chain couples TRBV4-1 to TRBJ2-3; D remains ambiguous. The sequencing sample was made of CD4+ T cells from PBMCs. CDR3 bases: TGCGCCAGCAGCCAAGAACCCGGTAATACGCAGTATTTT. Its protein product is CASSQEPGNTQYF.